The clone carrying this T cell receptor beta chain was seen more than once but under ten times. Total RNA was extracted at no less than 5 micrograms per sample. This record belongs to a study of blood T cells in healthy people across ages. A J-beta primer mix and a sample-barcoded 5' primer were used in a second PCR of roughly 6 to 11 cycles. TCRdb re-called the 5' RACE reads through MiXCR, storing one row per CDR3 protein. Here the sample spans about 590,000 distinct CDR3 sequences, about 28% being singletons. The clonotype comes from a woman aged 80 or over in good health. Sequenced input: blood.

This CDR3 is CSARDRDRGSSQGSYNSPLHF. The CDR3 DNA is TGCAGTGCTAGAGATCGGGACAGGGGGTCCTCCCAGGGCTCCTATAATTCACCCCTCCACTTT. The chain combines TRBV20-1 with TRBJ1-6, with 11 bases that match TRBD1. CDR1 and CDR2 (germline): DFQATT, SNEGSKA (reference sequence). The CDR3 length is 21 residues. Trimming took 0 bases from V and 0 from J; bases not matched to a gene: 13.